This TCR beta chain was sequenced for a study of CD8+CD57+ T cells in acquired aplastic anemia. Per germline, CDR1 MNHEY and CDR2 SVGEGT. The CDR3 has 15 residues. TCR beta VDJ and CDR3 were profiled, and genomic DNA was the template. Using its own MiXCR run on the reads, TCRdb lists one record per CDR3 protein. The sample shows around 150,000 distinct CDR3 sequences, less than 45% of them seen only once. A remark on this clonotype: A junction boundary mismatches the germline segment, possibly from a read error.

The V gene is TRBV6-2 or TRBV6-3, the J gene TRBJ2-1, with 9 bases lining up with TRBD2. The sequenced material came from sorted CD4+, CD8+, or CD8+CD57+ T cells (not recorded which) from PBMCs. The receptor comes from a human donor in good health, serving as a control. CDR3 region: CTSSYSSGEYNEQFF. The CDR3 coding sequence is TGTACCAGCAGTTACTCTAGCGGGGAATACAATGAGCAGTTCTTC.